A selection of T cell receptor beta chains follows, all from one sample in a study of Graves' ophthalmopathy and Graves' hyperthyroidism. A single record per CDR3 protein comes from TCRdb applying MiXCR to the multiplex PCR reads. The table shows roughly 700,000 distinct CDR3 sequences, with roughly two fifths occurring only once. Input material: peripheral blood. These receptors came from an adult man with Graves' ophthalmopathy. Both conserved end residues are part of each CDR3. A D gene is named only where the DNA matches it firmly. Size is omitted from some rows. Given values are once, few, many or a class for expanded clones.

d_call,j_call,clone_size,v_call,cdr3_nt,cdr3_aa
NA,TRBJ2-5,few,TRBV5-6,TGTGCCAGCAGCTTGCTTTCCAGGTGGGAGACCCAGTACTTC,CASSLLSRWETQYF
NA,TRBJ1-1,NA,TRBV4-1,TGCGCCAGCAGCCAAGATGGCATGAACACTGAAGCTTTCTTT,CASSQDGMNTEAFF
TRBD2,TRBJ2-5,few,TRBV6-5,TGTGCCAGCAGTTCCCAGCGGGGGGGAGGGGAGACCCAGTACTTC,CASSSQRGGGETQYF
NA,TRBJ1-5,few,TRBV10-3,TGTGCCAGCAGTGACAGGCTGGATAATCAGCCCCAGCATTTT,CASSDRLDNQPQHF
TRBD1,TRBJ1-4,NA,TRBV10-1,TGCGCCAGCAGCCAGGGACAGGGGGTTGGAACTAATGAAAAACTGTTTTTT,CASSQGQGVGTNEKLFF
TRBD1,TRBJ2-2,NA,TRBV25-1,TGTGCCAGCAGCCAACCTAGGGACAGGGTATTCGGGGAGCTGTTTTTT,CASSQPRDRVFGELFF
TRBD1,TRBJ1-4,many,TRBV25-1,TGTGCCAGCAGTGAATTCAGGGGGCCGGATGAAAAACTGTTTTTT,CASSEFRGPDEKLFF
NA,TRBJ1-2,NA,TRBV20-1,TGCAGTGCTAGAGAACGGGGATTTAACTATGGCTACACCTTC,CSARERGFNYGYTF
TRBD1,TRBJ1-4,few,TRBV14,TGTGCCAGCAGCCAAGTGGGACAGGAACCAACTAATGAAAAACTGTTTTTT,CASSQVGQEPTNEKLFF
TRBD1,TRBJ2-5,NA,TRBV7-2,TGTGCCACCAGACAGGGGGCTGGGGAGACCCAGTACTTC,CATRQGAGETQYF
TRBD1,TRBJ1-1,NA,TRBV7-9,TGTGCCAGCAGCGCCCGGGACAGGGAGGTCGTCGAAGCTTTCTTT,CASSARDREVVEAFF
NA,TRBJ1-3,NA,TRBV4-1,TGCGCCAGCAGCCAACTACAGAGCTCTGGAAACACCATATATTTT,CASSQLQSSGNTIYF
NA,TRBJ1-3,once,TRBV7-9,TGTGCCAGCAGCTTAGTGGGGACAATCCCTGGAAACACCATATATTTT,CASSLVGTIPGNTIYF
NA,TRBJ1-2,NA,TRBV6-5,TGTGCCAGCAGACGAAATCGGGAGTATGATGGCTACACCTTC,CASRRNREYDGYTF
NA,TRBJ2-7,NA,TRBV28,TGTGCCAGCATGGATGGACAGTTCTACGAGCAGTACTTC,CASMDGQFYEQYF
TRBD2,TRBJ2-7,NA,TRBV6-5,TGTGCCAGCAGTTACCTACGCCTGGGGGGGGTTGGCGAGCAGTACTTC,CASSYLRLGGVGEQYF
NA,TRBJ1-3,few,TRBV7-9,TGTGCCAGCAGCTCTCGCGGGGTCTCTGGAAACACCATATATTTT,CASSSRGVSGNTIYF
NA,TRBJ2-5,few,TRBV20-1,TGCAGTGCGTTAGTACTCAGGGGTTGGCAGACCCAGTACTTC,CSALVLRGWQTQYF
NA,TRBJ2-7,many,TRBV7-9,TGTGCCAGCAGTTTGACTCGCGACGAGCAGTACTTC,CASSLTRDEQYF
TRBD1,TRBJ2-6,NA,TRBV7-3,TGTGCCAGCATAAGGGGGCCTGGGGCCAACGTCCTGACTTTC,CASIRGPGANVLTF
NA,TRBJ1-2,NA,TRBV25-1,TGTGCCAGCAGACAGACTGGCTATGGCTACACCTTC,CASRQTGYGYTF
NA,TRBJ1-2,many,TRBV9,TGTGCCAGCAGCCACGTGGCGGGCCTGAGCTATGGCTACACCTTC,CASSHVAGLSYGYTF
NA,TRBJ2-7,many,TRBV29-1,TGCAGCGTTGATTCCAGGGACCACGAGCAGTACTTC,CSVDSRDHEQYF
TRBD1,TRBJ2-5,many,TRBV7-9,TGTGCCAGCAGCTTGGCCGGGACAGGATGGAGCGAGACCCAGTACTTC,CASSLAGTGWSETQYF
NA,TRBJ2-5,many,TRBV7-9,TGTGCCAGCAGCTTGAAGGGGTCCGAGGAGACCCAGTACTTC,CASSLKGSEETQYF
NA,TRBJ2-7,few,TRBV20-1,TGCAGTGCGGTTACAGGGACGTACGAGCAGTACTTC,CSAVTGTYEQYF
NA,TRBJ1-1,many,TRBV2,TGTGCCAGCAGTACGACCCTTAACACTGAAGCTTTCTTT,CASSTTLNTEAFF
NA,TRBJ1-6,NA,TRBV10-2,TGCGCCAGCACGACAGATAATTCACCCCTCCACTTT,CASTTDNSPLHF
NA,TRBJ2-2,few,TRBV4-1,TGCGCCAGCAGCTCGGGAGAGAACACCGGGGAGCTGTTTTTT,CASSSGENTGELFF
TRBD1,TRBJ1-5,NA,TRBV24-1,TGTGCCATCAGTGCCCCTCAGACAGGGGCGGGTCAGCCCCAGCATTTT,CAISAPQTGAGQPQHF
NA,TRBJ2-5,NA,TRBV6-1,TGTGCCAGCAGTAACCAAGAGACCCAGTGCTTC,CASSNQETQCF
TRBD1,TRBJ2-7,NA,TRBV2,TGTGCCAGCAGTGACGGGACAGGGGGAGTTTACGAGCAGTACTTC,CASSDGTGGVYEQYF
NA,TRBJ1-5,NA,TRBV19,TGTGCCTGGAGTCAGACCGGGGGCACCAATCAGCCCCAGCATTTT,CAWSQTGGTNQPQHF
TRBD1,TRBJ1-1,few,TRBV19,TGTGCCAGTAGCTGGGACAGGGTAAACCCTGAAGCTTTCTTT,CASSWDRVNPEAFF
NA,TRBJ2-7,many,TRBV11-2,TGTGCCAGCAGCTTAGTGGGCAGGGCGCACGAGCAGTACTTC,CASSLVGRAHEQYF
TRBD1,TRBJ1-2,NA,TRBV29-1,TGCAGCGTCTCAGGGGGCTCCGGGGACTATGGCCACACCTTC,CSVSGGSGDYGHTF
TRBD2,TRBJ2-5,NA,TRBV27,TGTGCCAGCAGTACGGGACTAGCGGTCCAAGAGACCCAGTACTTC,CASSTGLAVQETQYF
NA,TRBJ2-2,few,TRBV20-1,TGCAGTGCTAGGGGGGCCCACACCGGCACCGGGGAGCTGTTTTTT,CSARGAHTGTGELFF
TRBD1,TRBJ1-1,NA,TRBV2,TGTGCCAGCAGGAACACGGCGCAGGGGGGTGAAGCTTTCTTT,CASRNTAQGGEAFF
NA,TRBJ1-1,NA,TRBV2,TGTGCCAGCAGACTTCTGGGTAGCGGGGGGCGAGGCACTGAAGCTTTCTTT,CASRLLGSGGRGTEAFF